Included here is one T cell receptor (beta chain) sequence, with context. This table comes from immunoSEQ multiplex PCR, and its TCRdb copy is limited to in-frame clones, with some not included. The sample includes 150,000 to 200,000 clones, roughly 81% seen only once; the top ten take around 1.3%. The source of the sample is a study of cytomegalovirus exposure and HLA in healthy donors. The germline gives CDR1 SGHRS, CDR2 YFSETQ. The ends were cut back, 4 bases at V and 4 bases at J, with 17 bases in the middle. This CDR3 contains 15 residues. The sample was PBMCs. The TCR comes from a young woman in good health and CMV-seronegative. This rearrangement joins TRBV5-1 to TRBJ1-2; TRBD1 might be the D (5 bases). This chain's CDR3 is CASSSGQGAVYGYTF. As DNA, the CDR3 is TGCGCCAGCAGCAGTGGGCAGGGCGCAGTCTATGGCTACACCTTC.